Presented here are 25 T cell receptor beta chains from one specimen sequenced in a study of blood T cells in healthy people across ages. Then a second PCR, running about 6 to 11 cycles, was carried out with a sample-barcoded 5' primer and a J-beta primer mix. TCRdb passed the 5' RACE reads through MiXCR, listing each CDR3 protein once. The table has around 690,000 distinct CDR3 sequences, 58% seen once. Specimen: blood. The receptors come from a man in his sixties in good health.

This clonotype was found many times. DNA of the CDR3: TGTGCCAGCGCTAGAGGACAGGCCGATGAGCAGTTCTTC. This encodes CASARGQADEQFF. This chain uses TRBV10-3 with TRBJ2-1; TRBD1 matches at 7 bases. Germline V gene data show CDR1 as ENHRY and CDR2 as SYGVKD. There are 13 residues in the CDR3. V dropped 10 bases and J dropped 8; count of bases not matched to a gene: 11.

This clonotype appeared a few times. The chain employs TRBV20-1 and TRBJ1-3; D remains ambiguous. The V gene's germline CDR1 is DFQATT and CDR2 SNEGSKA (reference sequence). V lost 6 bases and J lost 4, with 10 bases in between. This CDR3 contains 12 residues. The CDR3 DNA is TGCAGTGCAAGAACGGACGGAAACACCATATATTTT. This encodes CSARTDGNTIYF.

The chain employs TRBV3-1 and TRBJ2-1; TRBD2 aligns across 11 bases. The CDR3 is made up of 15 amino acids. J lost 6 bases, V lost 4 bases, and 5 bases had no gene match. From germline, CDR1 is LGHDT and CDR2 YNNKEL (reference sequence). The CDR3 reads CASSPQLAGVNEQFF. Here the CDR3 DNA reads TGTGCCAGCAGCCCTCAACTAGCGGGGGTCAATGAGCAGTTCTTC.

The gene calls are TRBV2 and TRBJ1-1, with D possibly being TRBD1 (5 bases). The germline V and J ends were trimmed by 9 bases and 6 bases, with 23 bases remaining between them. CDR1 is SNHLY, CDR2 FYNNEI, per germline. The CDR3 extends over 15 amino acids. The chain's CDR3 is CARGPTAQGGAEAFF. The CDR3 nucleotides read TGTGCCAGGGGGCCCACCGCGCAGGGCGGGGCTGAAGCTTTCTTT.

The chain carries TRBV28 and TRBJ2-1; 11 nucleotides align to TRBD2. The CDR3 runs 16 residues. Germline V gene lookup returns CDR1 MDHEN and CDR2 SYDVKM. The V and J ends lost 5 bases and 4 bases, in that order; junction bases with no gene match: 7. The CDR3 reads CASSNPTSGSYNEQFF. Written as DNA, the CDR3 is TGTGCCAGCAGTAACCCAACTAGCGGGAGTTACAATGAGCAGTTCTTC. Based on the CDR3 plus reference TRBV28 and TRBJ2-1, the full variable domain is DVKVTQSSRYLVKRTGEKVFLECVQDMDHENMFWYRQDPGLGLRLIYFSYDVKMKEKGDIPEGYSVSREKKERFSLILESASTNQTSMYLCASSNPTSGSYNEQFFGPGTRLTVL.

This clonotype came up a few times. The CDR3 spells CASSSTGRFGYTF. As DNA, the CDR3 is TGTGCCAGCAGTTCCACAGGTCGGTTTGGCTACACCTTC. V is TRBV12-3 or TRBV12-4 and J is TRBJ1-2, with D maybe TRBD1 (5 bases). This CDR3 spans 13 amino acids. V was trimmed by 4 bases and J by 7 bases, leaving 13 bases between them.

This clonotype has a single count. The CDR3 sequence: CASSLVNPKGYTF. The CDR3 nucleotides are TGTGCCAGCAGCTTAGTTAACCCTAAGGGCTACACCTTC. This chain uses TRBV7-9 with TRBJ1-2; D uncertain. V lost 1 base and J 8 bases, leaving 11 bases between the germline ends. Germline V gives CDR1 SEHNR, CDR2 FQNEAQ (reference sequence). This CDR3 spans 13 amino acids.

As regards this clonotype: It may be a read error: a sequence one base away is much more abundant. The chain links TRBV4-1 to TRBJ2-5; TRBD1 might be the D (6 bases). There are 15 residues in the CDR3. Germline V gene data show CDR1 as MGHRA and CDR2 as YSYEKL. V lost 3 bases and J lost 2, with 13 bases in between. CDR3 amino acids: CASSQYGTSQETQYF. The DNA of the CDR3 is TGCGCCAGCAGCCAGTACGGGACATCTCAAGAGACCCAGTACTTC.

The chain employs TRBV6-2 or TRBV6-3 and TRBJ1-5; 8 positions agree with TRBD1. This CDR3 is 16 amino acids long. The V gene end was trimmed by 4 bases and the J gene end by 0 bases; junction bases not matched to a gene: 5. Germline CDR1 reads MNHEY; CDR2 reads SVGEGT. The CDR3 loop is CASSSGTGYSNQPQHF. Written as DNA, the CDR3 is TGTGCCAGCAGTTCAGGGACAGGCTATAGCAATCAGCCCCAGCATTTT.

The J gene is TRBJ2-7, the V gene TRBV29-1, with D hard to call. The CDR3 has 12 amino acids. Trimming took off 6 bases at V and 0 bases at J, with 9 bases between the two ends. The germline CDR1 and CDR2 sequences are SQVTM and ANQGSEA. CDR3 sequence (DNA): TGCAGCGTCACAGTAAGCTCCTACGAGCAGTACTTC. This encodes CSVTVSSYEQYF.

A few counts support this clonotype. This chain joins TRBV5-1 and TRBJ2-1, with 7 bases identical to TRBD1. V was clipped by 1 base and J by 7 bases; unmatched bases: 2. Germline CDR1 and CDR2: SGHRS and YFSETQ. This CDR3 spans 13 amino acids. The DNA of the CDR3 is TGCGCCAGCAGCTTGACAGGGGAGAATGAGCAGTTCTTC. Translating gives CASSLTGENEQFF.

This rearrangement joins TRBV10-3 to TRBJ1-6; 8 positions agree with TRBD1. There are 13 residues in the CDR3. V trimming: 8 bases; J trimming: 8 bases; junction bases outside the gene matches: 5. Looked up from germline, CDR1 is ENHRY and CDR2 is SYGVKD. The CDR3 DNA reads as TGTGCCATCCAACCGGGACAGGATTCACCCCTCCACTTT. Residues: CAIQPGQDSPLHF.

Details on this clonotype: The junction and the germline gene differ at one end; a read error may be behind it. The chain employs TRBV12-3 or TRBV12-4 and TRBJ2-3; D gene ambiguous. The CDR3 covers 14 residues. In nucleotides, the CDR3 is TGTGCCAGCAGTTTAAGCCTGAGCGCAGATGCGCAGTATTTT. The encoded protein is CASSLSLSADAQYF.

V and J are TRBV10-3 and TRBJ2-5, with D perhaps TRBD1 (6 bases). V lost 2 bases, J lost 4 bases, and 14 bases lay in between. The germline gives CDR1 ENHRY, CDR2 SYGVKD. The CDR3 sequence is 15 residues long. The CDR3 is CAISEVNRAGETQYF. The DNA for the CDR3 is TGTGCCATCAGTGAGGTCAACAGGGCGGGAGAGACCCAGTACTTC.

The CDR3 spells CASSLAPGRAYEQYF. The CDR3 DNA follows: TGTGCCAGCAGCTTAGCCCCCGGCAGGGCCTACGAGCAGTACTTC. The chain joins TRBV11-2 to TRBJ2-7; weak D call: TRBD1 (5 bases). This CDR3 is 15 amino acids long. The V end was cut by 1 base, the J end by 2 bases, with 12 bases between. CDR1 and CDR2 from the germline V gene are SGHAT and FQNNGV.

V is TRBV18 and J is TRBJ2-1; D is ambiguous. CDR1 and CDR2 (germline): KGHSH, LQKENI. The CDR3 spans 15 residues. Trimming took 3 bases from V and 6 from J, leaving 15 bases between them. CDR3 amino acids: CASSPPERSGNEQFF. CDR3 coding DNA: TGTGCCAGCTCACCGCCAGAGAGGTCCGGCAATGAGCAGTTCTTC.

This clonotype was picked up a small number of times. This rearrangement joins TRBV4-1 to TRBJ2-1; D assignment may be TRBD1 or TRBD2 (5 bases each). The germline V gene encodes CDR1 MGHRA and CDR2 YSYEKL. V lost 4 bases to trimming and J lost 3 bases, with 13 bases between them. The CDR3 length is 15 residues. For the CDR3, the DNA is TGCGCCAGCAGCCCCTCTGGGACCGGCTACAATGAGCAGTTCTTC. Translating gives CASSPSGTGYNEQFF.

The chain carries TRBV20-1 and TRBJ2-1; D remains ambiguous. The CDR3 length is 12 residues. From germline, CDR1 is DFQATT and CDR2 SNEGSKA (reference sequence). The germline V and J ends were trimmed by 1 base and 10 bases, with 11 bases remaining between them. The CDR3 spells CSARGVGLEQFF. The CDR3 nucleotides read TGCAGTGCTAGAGGGGTCGGTCTGGAGCAGTTCTTC.

V and J are TRBV6-1 and TRBJ2-4, with D unresolved. CDR3 length equals 13 residues. V gave up 3 bases and J gave up 6 bases, with 9 bases separating them. Germline CDR1 reads MNHNS; CDR2 reads SASEGT. In DNA form, the CDR3 reads TGTGCCAGCAGTGACGGCCGTACAAACATTCAGTACTTC. It specifies CASSDGRTNIQYF.

The rearrangement joins TRBV7-8 to TRBJ2-5, with 16 bases fitting TRBD2. This CDR3 spans 19 amino acids. The junction had 14 bases not matched to a gene; V was cut back by 5 bases and J by 5 bases. The germline V gene has CDR1 SGHVS and CDR2 FQNEAQ. The CDR3 loop reads CASSPGGTSGGGGLETQYF. The CDR3, as DNA: TGTGCCAGCAGCCCCGGAGGGACTAGCGGGGGGGGAGGATTGGAGACCCAGTACTTC.

This clonotype was counted ten times or more. The rearrangement joins TRBV13 to TRBJ2-5; a weak D match, TRBD1 (7 bases). The CDR3 sequence is 15 residues long. V lost 5 bases, J lost 1 base, and 14 bases lay in between. The germline V gene encodes CDR1 PRHDT and CDR2 FYEKMQ (reference sequence). This chain's CDR3 is CASSARQGGQETQYF. CDR3 coding DNA: TGTGCCAGCAGCGCCCGACAGGGAGGCCAAGAGACCCAGTACTTC.

The J gene is TRBJ2-7, the V gene TRBV2; TRBD1 might be the D (6 bases). The CDR3 has 14 amino acids. Per the germline V gene, CDR1 is SNHLY and CDR2 is FYNNEI. V was clipped by 2 bases and J by 2 bases, with 10 bases between them. In nucleotides, the CDR3 is TGTGCCAGCAGTGAACAACAGGGACCCTACGAGCAGTACTTC. Its protein product is CASSEQQGPYEQYF.

This chain joins TRBV4-1 and TRBJ1-4; possibly TRBD1 for D (6 bases). Germline CDR1 MGHRA, CDR2 YSYEKL. V lost 0 bases and J 7 bases, leaving 12 bases between the germline ends. The CDR3 runs to 15 residues. This CDR3 reads CASSQDWGAGEKLFF. The CDR3 DNA reads TGCGCCAGCAGCCAAGATTGGGGGGCAGGTGAAAAACTGTTTTTT.

This clonotype was counted once. The chain links TRBV12-3 or TRBV12-4 to TRBJ2-7; TRBD2 matches 12 bases. J was trimmed by 1 base and V by 7 bases; bases with no gene match: 5. The length of the CDR3 is 15 residues. Here the CDR3 reads CASTLAGGTSYEQYF. The DNA for the CDR3 is TGTGCCAGCACCCTAGCGGGGGGGACGTCCTACGAGCAGTACTTC.

This clonotype was counted a few times. V gene TRBV18 combines with J gene TRBJ2-5, with D possibly being TRBD2 (7 bases). The CDR3 has 13 amino acids. Germline V CDR1 and CDR2: KGHSH, LQKENI. Trimming cost V 2 bases and J 6 bases, with 10 bases left between them. CDR3 sequence reads: CASSPGGAKTQYF. The CDR3 DNA sequence: TGTGCCAGCTCACCAGGGGGGGCCAAGACCCAGTACTTC.